The entry below describes one TCR beta chain. Researchers ran the PCR with 60 Vbeta and 13 Jbeta primers. The repertoire was sequenced with immunoSEQ multiplex PCR; TCRdb's copy has only in-frame clones and lacks some. The sample contains about 120,000 clones, 80% of which appear only once. This entry is derived from a study of cytomegalovirus exposure and HLA in healthy donors. V was trimmed by 4 bases and J by 8 bases, leaving 20 bases between them. Germline loops: CDR1 ENHRY, CDR2 SYGVKD. The CDR3 contains 15 residues. The clonotype comes from a female donor in good health and CMV-seropositive. Sequencing was done on a sample of PBMCs. The V gene is TRBV10-3, the J gene TRBJ1-2; D perhaps matches TRBD1 (6 bases). In DNA, the CDR3 is TGTGCCATCAGTGGCACCCTTACAGGGTTGGGGGGCTACACCTTC. Protein sequence: CAISGTLTGLGGYTF.